The 15 T cell receptor beta chains reported below all come from one sample, sequenced in a study of blood T cell repertoires in COVID-19. The repertoire was sequenced with immunoSEQ multiplex PCR; TCRdb's copy has only in-frame clones and lacks some. The sample lists fewer than 350,000 clones; 88% were seen once. The material sequenced was peripheral blood. All receptors come from a man between 18 and 29 years old with active or convalescent COVID-19.

This CDR3 reads CASSQDWASPLHF. The CDR3 coding sequence is TGCGCCAGCAGCCAAGATTGGGCTTCACCCCTCCACTTT. The genes are TRBV4-3 and TRBJ1-6; D not certain. V was cut by 0 bases and J by 9 bases, with 6 bases left in between. The CDR3 has 13 amino acids. CDR1 and CDR2 from the germline V gene are LGHNA and YSLEER.

There are a few counts of this clone. The chain uses TRBV6-2 or TRBV6-3 and TRBJ2-3; D possibly corresponds to TRBD2 (5 bases). The CDR3 is 18 amino acids. Per the germline V gene, CDR1 is MNHEY and CDR2 is SVGEGT. Trimming shortened V by 2 bases and J by 1 base, and 19 bases separated the two germline ends. This CDR3 is CASSYTPWENGGTDTQYF. The CDR3 coding sequence is TGTGCCAGCAGTTACACCCCGTGGGAGAACGGGGGCACAGATACGCAGTATTTT.

This CDR3 is CASSPRWTGDSPLHF. The CDR3 coding sequence is TGTGCCAGCAGCCCTCGCTGGACAGGGGACTCACCCCTCCACTTT. The V and J genes are TRBV5-6 and TRBJ1-6, with 9 bases identical to TRBD1. V gave up 4 bases and J gave up 10 bases; unmatched junction bases: 9. This CDR3 contains 15 residues. Looked up from germline, CDR1 is SGHDT and CDR2 is YYEEEE.

Within the sample, this clone is medium-sized. The chain links TRBV13 to TRBJ1-1; D call uncertain. Deletions cut 1 base from V and 8 bases from J, with 8 bases between. From germline, CDR1 is PRHDT and CDR2 FYEKMQ (reference sequence). The CDR3 contains 12 residues. CDR3 nucleotides: TGTGCCAGCAGCTTAGATCTGCAGGAAGCTTTCTTT. This translates into CASSLDLQEAFF.

This sequence joins TRBV2 and TRBJ2-3, with TRBD1 matching 9 bases. The germline CDR1 and CDR2 sequences are SNHLY and FYNNEI. J gave up 2 bases and V 6 bases, and 9 bases lay outside the gene matches. The CDR3 contains 16 residues. The CDR3 is CASRKNRGLNTDTQYF. The CDR3 DNA reads TGTGCCAGCAGGAAAAACAGGGGGCTCAACACAGATACGCAGTATTTT.

Only one count was recorded for this clone. J is TRBJ1-6 and V is TRBV5-1; 11 bases are shared with TRBD1. With V trimmed by 4 bases and J by 9 bases, 15 bases remained unmatched. This CDR3 has 18 amino acids. Per germline, CDR1 SGHRS and CDR2 YFSETQ. This chain's CDR3 is CASSPGTGGGIGRSPLHF. The CDR3 DNA reads TGCGCCAGCAGCCCCGGGACAGGGGGTGGTATTGGGCGTTCACCCCTCCACTTT.

The rearrangement joins TRBV7-9 to TRBJ1-3; possibly TRBD1 for D (5 bases). Germline CDR1 is SEHNR and CDR2 is FQNEAQ (reference sequence). This CDR3 is 15 amino acids long. Trimming stripped 5 bases from V and 0 bases from J, with 11 bases between. CDR3 bases: TGTGCCAGCAGCGCGGGACGGCTCTCTGGAAACACCATATATTTT. Translated: CASSAGRLSGNTIYF.

The chain links TRBV5-1 to TRBJ1-2; no clear D gene. Germline V CDR1 and CDR2: SGHRS, YFSETQ. V was trimmed by 7 bases and J by 2 bases, leaving 18 bases between them. The CDR3 loop spans 15 amino acids. CDR3 coding DNA: TGCGCCAGCCATCCCGGGGATACCTTAAACTATGGCTACACCTTC. This translates into CASHPGDTLNYGYTF. The full variable domain, completed using reference TRBV5-1 and TRBJ1-2, is KAGVTQTPRYLIKTRGQQVTLSCSPISGHRSVSWYQQTPGQGLQFLFEYFSETQRNKGNFPGRFSGRQFSNSRSEMNVSTLELGDSALYLCASHPGDTLNYGYTFGSGTRLTVV.

J is TRBJ2-3 and V is TRBV18, with TRBD2 matching 10 bases. CDR3 length: 17 amino acids. After removal of 3 bases from V and 2 bases from J, the junction contained 8 bases not matched to a gene. CDR1 is KGHSH, CDR2 LQKENI, per germline. CDR3 amino acids: CASSPGLAGAVTDTQYF. CDR3 nucleotide sequence: TGTGCCAGCTCACCGGGGCTAGCGGGGGCCGTCACAGATACGCAGTATTTT.

This rearrangement joins TRBV9 to TRBJ1-4; D uncertain. V was pared by 3 bases and J by 0 bases, with 9 bases between. There are 15 residues in the CDR3. CDR1 and CDR2 from the germline V gene are SGDLS and YYNGEE. The CDR3 nucleotides are TGTGCCAGCAGCGCCGAGGGAGCAACTAATGAAAAACTGTTTTTT. It encodes CASSAEGATNEKLFF.

The J gene is TRBJ2-3, the V gene TRBV7-3; TRBD2 might be the D (6 bases). Deletions cut 5 bases from V and 1 base from J, with 7 bases between. The CDR3 length is 13 residues. Germline CDR1 SGHTA, CDR2 FQGTGA. The CDR3 loop reads CASSPGGTDTQYF. CDR3 coding DNA: TGTGCCAGCAGCCCGGGAGGCACAGATACGCAGTATTTT.

The chain combines TRBV19 with TRBJ1-2, with 7 nucleotides matching TRBD1. The V and J ends lost 9 bases and 5 bases, in that order; junction bases with no gene match: 15. Germline V lookup: CDR1 LNHDA, CDR2 SQIVND (reference sequence). The CDR3 has 15 amino acids. The CDR3 DNA is TGTGCCAGCCTGTCCCCCGGGACAGAGATTTATGGCTACACCTTC. Its translation: CASLSPGTEIYGYTF.

The chain employs TRBV5-6 and TRBJ2-7; TRBD1 matches at 7 bases. With 0 bases clipped from V and 2 bases from J, the junction kept 5 bases outside the gene matches. The CDR3 runs to 15 residues. The V gene's germline CDR1 is SGHDT and CDR2 YYEEEE. CDR3 residues: CASSLEQGPAYEQYF. CDR3 bases: TGTGCCAGCAGCTTGGAACAGGGGCCTGCCTACGAGCAGTACTTC.

CDR3 nucleotide sequence: TGTGCCAGCAGCGTATGGGGACAGGTAAACAATGAGCAGTTCTTC. It translates to CASSVWGQVNNEQFF. The chain combines TRBV9 with TRBJ2-1; 8 bases align to TRBD1. V lost 1 base, J lost 5 bases, and 5 bases stayed unmatched. CDR1 and CDR2 from the germline V gene are SGDLS and YYNGEE. This CDR3 is 15 amino acids long.

In this sample, this clone turned up once. The chain is built from TRBV6-2 or TRBV6-3 and TRBJ1-5; D unresolved. V was cut by 2 bases and J by 11 bases, with 13 bases left in between. Germline-derived CDR1 and CDR2 are MNHEY and SVGEGT. The CDR3 contains 13 residues. This CDR3 reads CASSYNSGSAQHF. For the CDR3, the DNA is TGTGCCAGCAGTTACAACAGTGGATCAGCCCAGCATTTT.